The 12 T cell receptor beta chains given below trace back to one sample, sequenced in a study of post-analysis software for immune sequencing data. Study findings and constraints: When patients were compared with controls, roughly five TRBV segments were more frequent, TRBV5-6, TRBV5-1 and TRBV20-1 among them.

Unique-molecular-identifier-tagged TCR beta cDNA libraries were used. In TCRdb, the PCR reads were re-called with MiXCR into one record per CDR3 protein. The data contain over 300,000 distinct CDR3 sequences, 30% to 45% of them singletons. For these TCRs, the target antigens are not known. Material: blood. All receptors come from a girl aged 10-17 years with multiple sclerosis.

The rearrangement uses TRBV7-2 and TRBJ2-7, with D possibly being TRBD1 (6 bases). Germline CDR1 and CDR2: SGHTA and FQGNSA. V lost 4 bases to trimming and J lost 3 bases, with 10 bases between them. The CDR3 runs 13 residues. CDR3 residues: CASSSGQHYEQYF. CDR3 sequence (DNA): TGTGCCAGCAGCTCTGGACAGCACTACGAGCAGTACTTC.

CDR3 nucleotides: TGTGCCAGCAGCAGAGGGGGGGACAGGAGAGATACGCAGTATTTT. Protein product: CASSRGGDRRDTQYF. This rearrangement joins TRBV7-9 to TRBJ2-3; weak D call: TRBD1 (8 bases). CDR1 is SEHNR, CDR2 FQNEAQ, per germline (reference sequence). The CDR3 has 15 residues. Trimming removed 5 bases at V and 5 bases at J, with 17 bases between.

This clonotype appeared a few times. V and J are TRBV7-9 and TRBJ1-2; D gene uncertain. Trimming took off 1 base at V and 5 bases at J, with 14 bases between the two ends. The CDR3 covers 15 residues. Germline V CDR1 and CDR2: SEHNR, FQNEAQ (reference sequence). The CDR3 is CASSLGDWKPYGYTF. The CDR3 bases are TGTGCCAGCAGCTTAGGAGACTGGAAACCATATGGCTACACCTTC.

The chain joins TRBV19 to TRBJ1-1; unclear D gene. The CDR3 totals 13 residues. V was cut by 4 bases and J by 4 bases, with 10 bases left in between. Germline lookup yields CDR1 LNHDA and CDR2 SQIVND (reference sequence). In DNA, the CDR3 is TGTGCCAGTAGTACTATCCATACCACTGAAGCTTTCTTT. Protein: CASSTIHTTEAFF.

This clonotype has only a few counts. This chain joins TRBV27 and TRBJ1-2; a weak D match, TRBD1 (5 bases). The CDR3 spans 14 residues. V lost 6 bases to trimming and J lost 0 bases, with 11 bases between them. The germline CDR1 and CDR2 sequences are MNHEY and SMNVEV (reference sequence). The CDR3 region has the DNA TGTGCCAGCAGCCTATGGGGCCCTAACTATGGCTACACCTTC. It encodes CASSLWGPNYGYTF.

This clonotype was picked up a small number of times. At one end the junction does not follow the germline gene, possibly because of a read error. Here the CDR3 DNA reads TGTGCTAGCAGCTTGAAGCCGACAGGGATGGAGACCCAGTACTTC. This gives the protein CASSLKPTGMETQYF. The V and J genes are TRBV7-7 and TRBJ2-5; 7 bases fit TRBD1. The CDR3 covers 15 residues. Germline V gives CDR1 SSHAT, CDR2 FNYEAQ (reference sequence). Using reference TRBV7-7 and TRBJ2-5 for the parts outside the CDR3, the full variable domain is GAGVSQSPRYKVTKRGQDVTLRCDPISSHATLYWYQQALGQGPEFLTYFNYEAQPDKSGLPSDRFSAERPEGSISTLTIQRTEQRDSAMYRCASSLKPTGMETQYFGPGTRLLVL.

Concerning this clonotype itself: Germline is not matched at one junction end, which may reflect a read error. CDR3 loop: CASSQDASGGPRDTQYF. Written as DNA, the CDR3 is TGCGCCAGCAGCCAAGATGCGAGCGGGGGGCCAAGAGATACGCAGTATTTT. V and J are TRBV3-1 and TRBJ2-3; 9 nucleotides match TRBD2. CDR3 length equals 17 residues. Germline V lookup: CDR1 LGHDT, CDR2 YNNKEL (reference sequence).

The J gene is TRBJ2-7, the V gene TRBV28; D call uncertain. The CDR3 runs to 12 residues. Germline CDR1 and CDR2: MDHEN and SYDVKM. V lost 6 bases to trimming and J lost 2 bases, with 8 bases between them. CDR3 residues: CASRPTTYEQYF. CDR3 sequence (DNA): TGTGCCAGCAGACCTACCACCTACGAGCAGTACTTC.

J is TRBJ2-5 and V is TRBV28, with a possible D match to TRBD2 (6 bases). This CDR3 contains 14 residues. CDR1 and CDR2 (germline): MDHEN, SYDVKM. Trimming removed 4 bases from V and 11 bases from J, with 20 bases in between. CDR3 protein: CASSSPTQLAAQYF. DNA of the CDR3: TGTGCCAGCAGTTCCCCCACCCAACTAGCAGCGCAGTACTTC.

V gene TRBV20-1 combines with J gene TRBJ2-7; D is undetermined. The CDR3 runs to 13 residues. The germline V gene encodes CDR1 DFQATT and CDR2 SNEGSKA (reference sequence). Between the trimmed V and J ends, which lost 0 bases and 2 bases, there was a span of 8 bases. CDR3 nucleotide sequence: TGCAGTGCTAGAGAGCTTTCGGCCTACGAGCAGTACTTC. This codes for CSARELSAYEQYF.

This clonotype was counted a few times. The chain uses TRBV7-2 and TRBJ2-1, with unresolved D. The CDR3 is made up of 13 amino acids. V was shortened by 1 base and J by 10 bases, with 11 bases between the two germline ends. The germline CDR1 and CDR2 sequences are SGHTA and FQGNSA. The CDR3 sequence: CASSLGVGLEQFF. The DNA for the CDR3 is TGTGCCAGCAGCTTAGGTGTTGGGCTCGAGCAGTTCTTC.

This clonotype was observed a handful of times. This chain uses TRBV6-5 with TRBJ2-3; D possibly corresponds to TRBD1 (6 bases). The V gene's germline CDR1 is MNHEY and CDR2 SVGAGI. CDR3 length equals 14 residues. Trimming pared 6 bases from V and 4 bases from J, leaving 14 bases between. The CDR3, as DNA: TGTGCCAGCAGCCTTCTCAGGGGTCCAGATACGCAGTATTTT. Protein: CASSLLRGPDTQYF.